Here is one T cell receptor beta chain with its context. The sample is drawn from a study of shared clonotypes between healthy human individuals. Assay used: immunoSEQ multiplex PCR; TCRdb lists only in-frame clones, some missing. The table records some 1.5 million clones, roughly 96% of them present only once. The V gene end was trimmed by 0 bases and the J gene end by 2 bases; junction bases not matched to a gene: 5. The CDR3 loop spans 17 amino acids. In germline, CDR1 is ENHRY, CDR2 SYGVKD. The clonotype originates from a man younger than 45 in good health. V gene TRBV10-3 combines with J gene TRBJ1-4; 8 bases are shared with TRBD1. Material: naive CD4+ T cells sorted from blood. The subset: CD45RA+ positively selected. The CDR3: CAISESQGAKTNEKLFF. The CDR3 DNA is TGTGCCATCAGTGAGTCTCAGGGGGCGAAGACTAATGAAAAACTGTTTTTT.